One and the same sample provided the 24 T cell receptor beta chains below, sequenced in a study of T cell changes during pregnancy in multiple sclerosis. Profiled with immunoSEQ multiplex PCR; TCRdb holds only in-frame clones, not every one. The sample lists 20,000 to 25,000 clones, roughly 87% occurring once. Material: CD8+ T cells from peripheral blood mononuclear cells, obtained after pregnancy. These TCRs come from a female donor with multiple sclerosis, enrolled in a pregnancy study.

The V and J genes are TRBV30 and TRBJ2-3; D uncertain. This CDR3 comprises 14 residues. CDR1 and CDR2 from the germline V gene are GTSNPN and SVGIG (reference sequence). V gave up 0 bases and J gave up 1 base, with 8 bases separating them. CDR3 nucleotide sequence: TGTGCCTGGAGTGTACTCGCCCGCACAGATACGCAGTATTTT. Translation gives CAWSVLARTDTQYF. The variable domain in full, with the rest retrieved from reference TRBV30 and TRBJ2-3, is SQTIHQWPATLVQPVGSPLSLECTVEGTSNPNLYWYRQAAGRGLQLLFYSVGIGQISSEVPQNLSASRPQDRQFILSSKKLLLSDSGFYLCAWSVLARTDTQYFGPGTRLTVL.

This clone occurred a few times. The CDR3 DNA reads TGTGCCAGCAGCTTCCCAGGGATGAGGGAAAAACTGTTTTTT. Residues: CASSFPGMREKLFF. This sequence joins TRBV7-9 and TRBJ1-4; a weak D match, TRBD1 (5 bases). CDR1 and CDR2 (germline): SEHNR, FQNEAQ (reference sequence). V was cut by 3 bases and J by 8 bases, with 13 bases left in between. The CDR3 contains 14 residues.

The CDR3 sequence: CASSETRPGLLNNEQFF. The CDR3 DNA is TGTGCCAGCAGTGAGACACGCCCGGGACTCCTCAACAATGAGCAGTTCTTC. The chain uses TRBV2 and TRBJ2-1; tentative D call: TRBD2 (6 bases). V was shortened by 3 bases and J by 5 bases, with 20 bases between the two germline ends. The germline V gene encodes CDR1 SNHLY and CDR2 FYNNEI. The CDR3 covers 17 residues.

The chain carries TRBV28 and TRBJ2-7, with 11 bases that match TRBD2. Unmatched junction bases numbered 9, after V lost 3 bases and J lost 5 bases. Germline V gene sequence: CDR1 MDHEN, CDR2 SYDVKM. The length of the CDR3 is 16 residues. CDR3 region: CASSLTTSGSQNEQYF. CDR3 nucleotide sequence: TGTGCCAGCAGTTTGACCACTAGCGGGAGCCAGAACGAGCAGTACTTC.

This clone was seen a few times. This chain links TRBV4-2 with TRBJ2-2; 8 bases align to TRBD1. The CDR3 sequence is 16 residues long. V shed 4 bases and J 2 bases; nucleotides not matched to a gene: 6. The germline gives CDR1 LGHNA, CDR2 YNFKEQ. CDR3 loop: CASSPTDRGNTGELFF. The CDR3 nucleotides read TGTGCCAGCAGCCCCACCGACAGGGGAAACACCGGGGAGCTGTTTTTT.

The rearrangement links TRBV5-6 to TRBJ2-7; perhaps TRBD2 as D (7 bases). V was trimmed by 1 base and J by 0 bases, leaving 11 bases between them. The CDR3 is 15 amino acids. CDR1 is SGHDT, CDR2 YYEEEE, per germline. CDR3 sequence (DNA): TGTGCCAGCAGCTTGTGGGGGGGGGCCTCCTACGAGCAGTACTTC. Translating it yields CASSLWGGASYEQYF.

The rearrangement links TRBV5-1 to TRBJ2-5, with D possibly TRBD2 on 6 matching bases. The closer fit of TRBJ2-7 to the DNA end suggests the J call may be wrong. There are 15 residues in the CDR3. CDR1 and CDR2 (germline): SGHRS, YFSETQ. The DNA for the CDR3 is TGCGCCAGCAGCTTGGTTGCGGGGAGTGACTACGAGCAGTACTTC. Amino acids: CASSLVAGSDYEQYF.

The chain recombines TRBV6-5 with TRBJ2-1; TRBD1 aligns across 8 bases. The CDR3 is 15 amino acids. J lost 2 bases, V lost 7 bases, and 7 bases had no gene match. Germline V lookup: CDR1 MNHEY, CDR2 SVGAGI. This CDR3 is CASTSPQGAYNEQFF. The CDR3 DNA follows: TGTGCCAGCACCTCTCCACAGGGGGCCTACAATGAGCAGTTCTTC.

About this clone: Other nucleotide sequences from this sample produce the same CDR3. This chain links TRBV4-1 with TRBJ2-7; no reliable D call. Trimming removed 0 bases from V and 3 bases from J, with 9 bases in between. CDR3 length: 14 residues. CDR1 is MGHRA and CDR2 is YSYEKL in the germline V gene. CDR3 sequence (DNA): TGCGCCAGCAGCCAAGATGCAGGATACTACGAGCAGTACTTC. Translated: CASSQDAGYYEQYF.

The rearrangement links TRBV14 to TRBJ1-4; the D gene is possibly TRBD1 (5 bases). The CDR3 extends over 12 amino acids. Germline V CDR1 and CDR2: SGHDN, FVKESK. V was shortened by 8 bases and J by 7 bases, with 11 bases between the two germline ends. The DNA of the CDR3 is TGTGCCAGCGGGGAACAGGTTGAAAAACTGTTTTTT. Amino acids: CASGEQVEKLFF.

The V gene is TRBV5-1, the J gene TRBJ2-5; 12 bases align to TRBD2. The germline V gene has CDR1 SGHRS and CDR2 YFSETQ. J lost 5 bases, V lost 3 bases, and 8 bases had no gene match. The CDR3 consists of 16 residues. The CDR3 region is CASSSRLAGEDETQYF. The DNA for the CDR3 is TGCGCCAGCAGCTCCAGACTAGCGGGAGAGGACGAGACCCAGTACTTC.

The chain couples TRBV4-3 to TRBJ2-3; the match to TRBD2 covers 10 bases. V shed 4 bases, J shed 7 bases, and the junction held 17 bases outside the gene matches. The CDR3 contains 18 residues. The germline V gene encodes CDR1 LGHNA and CDR2 YSLEER. The CDR3, as DNA: TGCGCCAGCAGCCCCAAGGCTAAGACGCCTAGCGGGAGTAATACGCAGTATTTT. Amino acid sequence: CASSPKAKTPSGSNTQYF.

The J gene is TRBJ2-1, the V gene TRBV10-2; 9 positions match TRBD2. There are 17 residues in the CDR3. V lost 2 bases, J lost 2 bases, and 7 bases stayed unmatched. The germline CDR1 and CDR2 sequences are WSHSY and SAAADI. The CDR3 region is CASSEHSGSPTYNEQFF. CDR3 DNA sequence: TGCGCCAGCAGTGAGCATAGCGGGAGTCCCACCTACAATGAGCAGTTCTTC.

CDR3 in amino acids: CASSYGPAIYNEQFF. DNA of the CDR3: TGTGCCAGCAGTTACGGGCCAGCAATATACAATGAGCAGTTCTTC. The chain joins TRBV6-5 to TRBJ2-1; D unclear. The CDR3 has 15 amino acids. From germline, CDR1 is MNHEY and CDR2 SVGAGI. V was cut by 2 bases and J by 4 bases, with 12 bases left in between.

The rearrangement uses TRBV5-6 and TRBJ2-1; 8 nucleotides agree with TRBD2. V gave up 2 bases and J gave up 2 bases; unmatched junction bases: 0. Germline lookup yields CDR1 SGHDT and CDR2 YYEEEE. CDR3 length equals 14 residues. CDR3 protein: CASSLAGAYNEQFF. The CDR3, as DNA: TGTGCCAGCAGCTTAGCGGGAGCCTACAATGAGCAGTTCTTC.

The J gene is TRBJ1-3, the V gene TRBV6-6, with 7 bases aligning to TRBD1. Germline assignment: CDR1 MNHNY and CDR2 SVGAGI (reference sequence). The CDR3 spans 14 residues. J was trimmed by 2 bases and V by 4 bases; bases with no gene match: 2. CDR3 DNA: TGTGCCAGCAGTTCCGGACAGGCTGGAAACACCATATATTTT. It codes for CASSSGQAGNTIYF.

This clone has only one observation. The rearrangement uses TRBV14 and TRBJ1-1; a possible D gene is TRBD1 (6 bases). The CDR3 has 15 amino acids. V lost 3 bases and J lost 1, with 12 bases in between. CDR1 and CDR2 (germline): SGHDN, FVKESK. CDR3 DNA: TGTGCCAGCAGCCACCTATCGACAGGGAACACTGAAGCTTTCTTT. Protein sequence: CASSHLSTGNTEAFF.

The chain couples TRBV4-3 to TRBJ1-1; TRBD1 is a possible D gene (6 bases). This CDR3 region has 12 residues. Deletions cut 5 bases from V and 5 bases from J, with 9 bases between. In germline, CDR1 is LGHNA, CDR2 YSLEER. CDR3 coding DNA: TGCGCCAGCAGCGCCGACAGGACTGAAGCTTTCTTT. Translating it yields CASSADRTEAFF.

The genes are TRBV12-5 and TRBJ2-7; D not resolved. This CDR3 is 14 amino acids long. CDR1 is LGHNT and CDR2 is FRNRAP in the germline V gene. V was cut by 6 bases and J by 6 bases, with 18 bases left in between. For the CDR3, the DNA is TGTGCTAGTGGGTTCACGACTCCCCTGATCGAGCAGTACTTC. This gives the protein CASGFTTPLIEQYF.

The V and J genes are TRBV6-5 and TRBJ2-7, with 10 bases aligning to TRBD2. The V segment lost 7 bases and the J segment 2 bases; nucleotides outside the gene matches: 5. Germline-derived CDR1 and CDR2 are MNHEY and SVGAGI. This CDR3 is built from 14 residues. Here the CDR3 reads CASNPGLAPYEQYF. The DNA of the CDR3 is TGTGCCAGCAATCCGGGACTAGCGCCCTACGAGCAGTACTTC.

The chain links TRBV6-6 to TRBJ1-5, with D tentatively TRBD1 (6 bases). V lost 11 bases, J lost 0 bases, and 11 bases lay in between. CDR1 and CDR2 from the germline V gene are MNHNY and SVGAGI (reference sequence). This CDR3 is 13 amino acids long. CDR3 DNA sequence: TGTGCCGCCCGACAGGATAGCAATCAGCCCCAGCATTTT. Its translation is CAARQDSNQPQHF.

V gene TRBV27 combines with J gene TRBJ2-1; TRBD1 is a possible D gene (5 bases). V lost 6 bases and J 4 bases, leaving 16 bases between the germline ends. Germline CDR1 reads MNHEY; CDR2 reads SMNVEV (reference sequence). The CDR3 is 15 amino acids. The CDR3 spells CASSLGAVPYNEQFF. The CDR3 region has the DNA TGTGCCAGCAGCCTAGGGGCTGTACCATACAATGAGCAGTTCTTC.

This chain joins TRBV4-1 and TRBJ2-2; 10 nucleotides align to TRBD2. The CDR3 covers 16 residues. V shed 4 bases, J shed 5 bases, and the junction held 7 bases outside the gene matches. Germline V lookup: CDR1 MGHRA, CDR2 YSYEKL. In DNA, the CDR3 is TGCGCCAGCAGCCCCCTTGGACTAGCGGATACCGGGGAGCTGTTTTTT. This translates into CASSPLGLADTGELFF.

The CDR3 loop is CASSLLLDGELFF. The CDR3 region has the DNA TGTGCCAGCAGCTTATTGTTAGACGGGGAGCTGTTTTTT. This chain connects TRBV7-9 to TRBJ2-2; no reliable D call. The CDR3 has 13 amino acids. Germline V gene lookup returns CDR1 SEHNR and CDR2 FQNEAQ (reference sequence). The ends were cut back, 2 bases at V and 7 bases at J, with 8 bases in the middle.